Below, 4 T cell receptor beta chains from the same sample are listed, as sequenced in a study of cytomegalovirus exposure and HLA in healthy donors. 60 Vbeta and 13 Jbeta primers were used in PCR. Assay used: immunoSEQ multiplex PCR; TCRdb lists only in-frame clones, some missing. The data contain around 180,000 clones, around 80% of them singletons. Sample: PBMCs. These receptor sequences come from a girl aged 2-15 years in good health and CMV-seropositive.

The chain links TRBV6-5 to TRBJ1-4; no definite D call. V dropped 5 bases and J dropped 7 bases, with 8 bases sitting between them. Germline CDR1 and CDR2: MNHEY and SVGAGI. The CDR3 is 12 residues long. The CDR3 DNA reads as TGTGCCAGCAGTCTACCAAGTGAAAAACTGTTTTTT. Its translation: CASSLPSEKLFF.

This sequence joins TRBV4-2 and TRBJ2-5, with unresolved D. The CDR3 loop spans 13 amino acids. Looked up from germline, CDR1 is LGHNA and CDR2 is YNFKEQ. The germline V and J ends were trimmed by 5 bases and 3 bases, with 10 bases remaining between them. CDR3 amino acids: CASSYGSEETQYF. The CDR3 nucleotides are TGTGCCAGCAGCTACGGGTCCGAAGAGACCCAGTACTTC.

The J gene is TRBJ2-3, the V gene TRBV10-3; tentative D call: TRBD2 (5 bases). The CDR3 loop spans 13 amino acids. CDR1 and CDR2 (germline): ENHRY, SYGVKD. V was clipped by 8 bases and J by 5 bases, with 14 bases between them. The CDR3 loop is CAIDREPGDTQYF. The CDR3, as DNA: TGTGCCATCGATCGGGAACCGGGAGATACGCAGTATTTT.

The rearrangement joins TRBV5-1 to TRBJ2-2, with 7 bases that match TRBD2. Germline CDR1 is SGHRS and CDR2 is YFSETQ. The CDR3 totals 15 residues. The V segment lost 2 bases and the J segment 2 bases; nucleotides outside the gene matches: 3. CDR3 region: CASSFGRTNTGELFF. CDR3 DNA sequence: TGCGCCAGCAGCTTCGGGAGGACCAACACCGGGGAGCTGTTTTTT. Combining the CDR3 with reference TRBV5-1 and TRBJ2-2 gives the whole variable domain KAGVTQTPRYLIKTRGQQVTLSCSPISGHRSVSWYQQTPGQGLQFLFEYFSETQRNKGNFPGRFSGRQFSNSRSEMNVSTLELGDSALYLCASSFGRTNTGELFFGEGSRLTVL.